The entry below gives a single TCR beta chain sequence along with its context. This entry belongs to a study of T cell changes during pregnancy in multiple sclerosis. The repertoire was sequenced with immunoSEQ multiplex PCR; TCRdb's copy has only in-frame clones and lacks some. The repertoire holds around 40,000 clones, with roughly 91% as singletons. Trimming removed 5 bases from V and 8 bases from J, with 6 bases in between. The length of the CDR3 is 11 residues. CDR1 and CDR2 from the germline V gene are SEHNR and FQNEAQ (reference sequence). This specimen consisted of CD4+ T cells from peripheral blood mononuclear cells, obtained in the third trimester of pregnancy. The clonotype was recovered from a female donor with multiple sclerosis, enrolled in a pregnancy study. The chain carries TRBV7-9 and TRBJ1-4; D gene ambiguous. Written as DNA, the CDR3 is TGTGCCAGCAGCGGAGGAGAAAAACTGTTTTTT. The encoded protein is CASSGGEKLFF.